The 11 T cell receptor beta chains below all came from one sample that was sequenced in a study of PD-L1 blockade in urothelial cancer. Clones were read by immunoSEQ multiplex PCR, and TCRdb kept only the in-frame ones, dropping some. This sample carries 30,000 to 40,000 clones, roughly a third of them seen once, and the ten largest clones take around 9%. This sample comprised tumor tissue, obtained before atezolizumab (anti-PD-L1) treatment. These receptors came from a man in his fifties or sixties with urothelial cancer.

The gene calls are TRBV18 and TRBJ2-7; TRBD1 matches 8 bases. With V trimmed by 3 bases and J by 3 bases, 7 bases remained unmatched. The CDR3 extends over 15 amino acids. Germline V lookup: CDR1 KGHSH, CDR2 LQKENI. Here the CDR3 reads CASSPRDRGHYEQYF. In DNA, the CDR3 is TGTGCCAGCTCACCTCGCGACAGGGGACACTACGAGCAGTACTTC.

As concerns this clone: Different DNA sequences within this sample yield the same CDR3. V usage is TRBV19 and J usage is TRBJ2-6; D possibly corresponds to TRBD1 (6 bases). This CDR3 has 15 residues. Trimming pared 3 bases from V and 2 bases from J, leaving 8 bases between. Germline V gives CDR1 LNHDA, CDR2 SQIVND (reference sequence). Here the CDR3 DNA reads TGTGCCAGTAGTATCGAGGGGGCTGGGGCCAACGTCCTGACTTTC. Translating gives CASSIEGAGANVLTF.

This chain links TRBV28 with TRBJ2-3, with TRBD1 matching 7 bases. CDR1 is MDHEN and CDR2 is SYDVKM in the germline V gene. The CDR3 runs 14 residues. V shed 6 bases and J 4 bases; nucleotides not matched to a gene: 7. In DNA form, the CDR3 reads TGTGCCAGCAGCAACAGGGGTATGGCAGATACGCAGTATTTT. As protein: CASSNRGMADTQYF.

V usage is TRBV25-1 and J usage is TRBJ2-1, with D possibly matching TRBD1 (6 bases). This CDR3 is 13 amino acids long. Deletions cut 7 bases from V and 6 bases from J, with 13 bases between. In germline, CDR1 is MGHDK, CDR2 SYGVNS. CDR3 DNA sequence: TGTGCCAGCAAGTGGTCAGGGGCCAATGAGCAGTTCTTC. This gives the protein CASKWSGANEQFF. Full variable domain (rest looked up from reference TRBV25-1 and TRBJ2-1): EADIYQTPRYLVIGTGKKITLECSQTMGHDKMYWYQQDPGMELHLIHYSYGVNSTEKGDLSSESTVSRIRTEHFPLTLESARPSHTSQYLCASKWSGANEQFFGPGTRLTVL.

The table lists this clone with many counts. The rearrangement joins TRBV6-8 to TRBJ2-7; the match to TRBD1 covers 8 bases. CDR3 size: 14 residues. The germline V gene has CDR1 MNHGY and CDR2 SAAAGT. Trimming at V came to 2 bases and at J to 7 bases, leaving 7 bases not matched to a gene. Written as DNA, the CDR3 is TGTGCCAGCAGTTACGGGCAGGGGGCAGGGGAGCAGTACTTC. It is translated as CASSYGQGAGEQYF.

This clone occurred many times. The rearrangement links TRBV11-3 to TRBJ2-3, with 10 positions matching TRBD2. V shed 3 bases, J shed 0 bases, and the junction held 6 bases outside the gene matches. Per germline, CDR1 SGHNT and CDR2 YENEEA. This CDR3 contains 17 residues. The CDR3 DNA reads TGTGCCAGCAGCTTTGGACTAGCGGAAGGAAGCACAGATACGCAGTATTTT. Translated: CASSFGLAEGSTDTQYF.

The chain uses TRBV30 and TRBJ2-3; D unresolved. Looked up from germline, CDR1 is GTSNPN and CDR2 is SVGIG (reference sequence). The CDR3 totals 14 residues. V gave up 1 base and J gave up 3 bases, with 11 bases separating them. CDR3 sequence reads: CAWSAALGTDTQYF. CDR3 nucleotide sequence: TGTGCCTGGAGTGCCGCCCTGGGGACAGATACGCAGTATTTT.

This clone was detected only a few times. The genes are TRBV5-1 and TRBJ2-2, with D maybe TRBD1 (8 bases). Deletions cut 5 bases from V and 7 bases from J, with 15 bases between. The CDR3 has 14 residues. Germline-derived CDR1 and CDR2 are SGHRS and YFSETQ. CDR3 protein: CASRKDREGGELFF. The CDR3, as DNA: TGCGCCAGCAGAAAGGACAGGGAGGGCGGGGAGCTGTTTTTT.

V usage is TRBV30 and J usage is TRBJ2-7, with unresolved D. Germline CDR1 GTSNPN, CDR2 SVGIG (reference sequence). The CDR3 is 13 amino acids. Between the trimmed V and J ends, which lost 0 bases and 7 bases, there was a span of 13 bases. In DNA, the CDR3 is TGTGCCTGGAGTGTAGATCTGCTAAAGGAGCAGTACTTC. Protein product: CAWSVDLLKEQYF.

V gene TRBV19 combines with J gene TRBJ1-2; D may be TRBD1 (5 bases). Looked up from germline, CDR1 is LNHDA and CDR2 is SQIVND (reference sequence). The ends were cut back, 3 bases at V and 3 bases at J, with 8 bases in the middle. The CDR3 is 13 amino acids. The CDR3 is CASSIGGDYGYTF. The CDR3 nucleotides read TGTGCCAGTAGTATCGGAGGGGACTATGGCTACACCTTC.

The rearrangement joins TRBV19 to TRBJ2-3, with 8 bases that match TRBD1. The germline V gene encodes CDR1 LNHDA and CDR2 SQIVND (reference sequence). CDR3 length: 14 amino acids. The V gene end was trimmed by 3 bases and the J gene end by 5 bases; junction bases not matched to a gene: 4. In DNA, the CDR3 is TGTGCCAGTAGTATGCCAGGGGGCTTAGATACGCAGTATTTT. Protein sequence: CASSMPGGLDTQYF.